The 22 T cell receptor beta chains listed next were all sequenced from one sample in a study of metastatic and nonmetastatic thyroid tumors (TCRdb year 2020). The library was obtained by PCR. Sequenced using an Illumina HiSeq 4000. TCRdb handled the public reads itself, with Q25 trimming in fastp and clone calling in MiXCR, and kept productive beta chains. The sample table lists about 59,000 clones, about 16% of them with a count of one. The ten largest clones represent roughly a tenth of the sample. Before undergoing thyroid surgery, none of the patients had been given any kind of treatment. The sample taken for sequencing was blood. The receptor set was obtained from a male donor with papillary thyroid cancer or a benign thyroid nodule (not recorded which). Some clones in this sample may be carry-over from other donors' samples.

This clone was seen many times. The chain is built from TRBV19 and TRBJ2-2, with D unclear. Looked up from germline, CDR1 is LNHDA and CDR2 is SQIVND (reference sequence). The CDR3 has 13 amino acids. V was cut by 8 bases and J by 0 bases, with 7 bases left in between. The CDR3 nucleotides are TGTGCCAGTCTATTTACGAACACCGGGGAGCTGTTTTTT. Its protein is CASLFTNTGELFF. Full variable domain (missing parts from reference TRBV19 and TRBJ2-2): DGGITQSPKYLFRKEGQNVTLSCEQNLNHDAMYWYRQDPGQGLRLIYYSQIVNDFQKGDIAEGYSVSREKKESFPLTVTSAQKNPTAFYLCASLFTNTGELFFGEGSRLTVL.

The chain carries TRBV12-3 or TRBV12-4 and TRBJ2-5; maybe TRBD1 (6 bases). CDR3 length: 14 residues. V was pared by 5 bases and J by 5 bases, with 15 bases between. The CDR3 bases are TGTGCCAGCAGTAATGGGGGCACGGGCGAGACCCAGTACTTC. This encodes CASSNGGTGETQYF.

This clone was picked up many times. DNA of the CDR3: TGTGCCAGTAGTATTACAGGGAAGACTATGAACACTGAAGCTTTCTTT. Its translation is CASSITGKTMNTEAFF. The chain is built from TRBV19 and TRBJ1-1, with D tentatively TRBD1 (6 bases). The V gene lost 3 bases and the J gene lost 0 bases, with 14 bases spanning the gap. The CDR3 is 16 residues long. CDR1 and CDR2 (germline): LNHDA, SQIVND (reference sequence).

This clone was counted only a few times. The CDR3 sequence: CASSLGTGQETQYF. Here the CDR3 DNA reads TGTGCCAGCAGCTTGGGGACAGGCCAAGAGACCCAGTACTTC. V gene TRBV5-8 combines with J gene TRBJ2-5; TRBD1 aligns across 7 bases. Germline V CDR1 and CDR2: SGHTS, YDEGEE. This CDR3 has 14 residues. The V gene end was trimmed by 0 bases and the J gene end by 1 base; junction bases not matched to a gene: 0.

The table lists this clone with many counts. The chain carries TRBV4-1 and TRBJ2-5; D might be TRBD2 (5 bases). Deletions cut 0 bases from V and 2 bases from J, with 13 bases between. Germline V CDR1 and CDR2: MGHRA, YSYEKL. This CDR3 has 16 residues. CDR3 sequence: CASSQDPEAEQETQYF. In DNA, the CDR3 is TGCGCCAGCAGCCAAGATCCGGAGGCGGAGCAAGAGACCCAGTACTTC.

This clone was seen many times. The genes are TRBV30 and TRBJ1-1; no clear D gene. This CDR3 contains 15 residues. Germline assignment: CDR1 GTSNPN and CDR2 SVGIG (reference sequence). Trimming pared 0 bases from V and 5 bases from J, leaving 16 bases between. CDR3 residues: CAWSVRRRDGTEAFF. Here the CDR3 DNA reads TGTGCCTGGAGTGTTAGAAGAAGGGATGGAACTGAAGCTTTCTTT.

This clone has a handful of counts. This sequence may be a read error, since a much larger clone differs from it by one base. This chain uses TRBV3-1 with TRBJ1-1, with D perhaps matching TRBD1 (5 bases). Trimming took off 4 bases at V and 1 base at J, with 13 bases between the two ends. The CDR3 spans 15 residues. Per the germline V gene, CDR1 is LGHDT and CDR2 is YNNKEL (reference sequence). As DNA, the CDR3 is TGTGCCAGCAGCCCTCGGGAAAGGGGGAACACTGAAGCTTTCTTT. Translating gives CASSPRERGNTEAFF.

This clone was seen ten or more times. The junction departs from the called germline gene at one end, perhaps through a read error. This chain uses TRBV29-1 with TRBJ2-1, with 9 bases that match TRBD1. Germline V gene lookup returns CDR1 SQVTM and CDR2 ANQGSEA. The CDR3 consists of 14 residues. The CDR3: CSVEGQGLPGEQFF. In DNA form, the CDR3 reads TGCAGCGTCGAAGGACAGGGGCTCCCTGGTGAGCAGTTCTTC.

This clone was recorded at least ten times. The chain is built from TRBV11-2 and TRBJ2-3, with D perhaps matching TRBD2 (6 bases). V shed 1 base and J shed 0 bases, with 11 bases lying between them. CDR3 length: 16 residues. Germline CDR1 and CDR2: SGHAT and FQNNGV. The CDR3 protein is CASSLVGGTSTDTQYF. Written as DNA, the CDR3 is TGTGCCAGCAGCTTAGTAGGAGGGACTAGCACAGATACGCAGTATTTT.

Ten or more counts support this clone. This rearrangement joins TRBV20-1 to TRBJ2-1; the match to TRBD1 covers 8 bases. The CDR3 totals 14 residues. V dropped 6 bases and J dropped 2; count of bases not matched to a gene: 6. Germline V gene sequence: CDR1 DFQATT, CDR2 SNEGSKA (reference sequence). The CDR3 sequence: CSAKDRAAYNEQFF. Written as DNA, the CDR3 is TGCAGTGCCAAGGACAGGGCCGCCTACAATGAGCAGTTCTTC.

This clone was observed many times. V and J are TRBV7-3 and TRBJ2-3; 7 bases are a match to TRBD2. Germline CDR1 reads SGHTA; CDR2 reads FQGTGA. This CDR3 is built from 15 residues. V dropped 4 bases and J dropped 2; count of bases not matched to a gene: 6. The CDR3 sequence: CASSSSGTTTDTQYF. The CDR3 DNA sequence: TGTGCCAGCAGCTCGTCCGGGACTACCACAGATACGCAGTATTTT.

The chain uses TRBV11-2 and TRBJ2-2, with D tentatively TRBD1 (6 bases). The CDR3 runs to 14 residues. Germline V lookup: CDR1 SGHAT, CDR2 FQNNGV. The V and J ends lost 0 bases and 10 bases respectively, with 12 bases between them. Written as DNA, the CDR3 is TGTGCCAGCAGCTTAGATCCGGGGACAACGGAGCTGTTTTTT. Its translation: CASSLDPGTTELFF.

This clone was seen more than once but under ten times. Just one base apart from a much larger clone, this may be a read error. The V gene is TRBV3-1, the J gene TRBJ2-3; 7 bases line up with TRBD2. The CDR3 length is 15 residues. Per the germline V gene, CDR1 is LGHDT and CDR2 is YNNKEL (reference sequence). This chain's CDR3 is CAGSQTGGPTDTQYF. DNA for the CDR3: TGTGCCGGCAGCCAAACGGGGGGTCCCACAGATACGCAGTATTTT.

This clone was found many times. This chain connects TRBV20-1 to TRBJ1-4; 9 bases line up with TRBD1. The ends lost 6 bases at V and 5 bases at J; junction bases unmatched: 10. The CDR3 spans 15 residues. Germline V gives CDR1 DFQATT, CDR2 SNEGSKA (reference sequence). The CDR3 sequence is CSAAEAGTGNEKLFF. CDR3 nucleotides: TGCAGTGCCGCAGAAGCCGGGACAGGGAATGAAAAACTGTTTTTT.

This clone was observed at least ten times. The chain has TRBV9 and TRBJ2-3, with 10 bases lining up with TRBD2. Germline CDR1 reads SGDLS; CDR2 reads YYNGEE. V lost 0 bases to trimming and J lost 6 bases; unmatched junction nucleotides: 4. CDR3 length: 15 residues. In DNA form, the CDR3 reads TGTGCCAGCAGCGTAGCTAGCGGGGGAGTTGATACGCAGTATTTT. This translates into CASSVASGGVDTQYF.

This clone was seen ten or more times. One end of the junction does not line up with germline, which may come from a read error. This CDR3 reads CASSQPHPSGRVPRGAVF. As DNA, the CDR3 is TGCGCCAGCAGCCAACCTCACCCTAGCGGGAGGGTTCCCCGGGGAGCTGTTTTT. The gene calls are TRBV4-1 and TRBJ2-2; TRBD2 matches 12 bases. Germline V CDR1 and CDR2: MGHRA, YSYEKL. This CDR3 is 18 amino acids long.

Ten or more counts support this clone. The J gene is TRBJ1-2, the V gene TRBV6-1; the match to TRBD1 covers 9 bases. The CDR3 runs to 14 residues. Germline loops: CDR1 MNHNS, CDR2 SASEGT. After removal of 8 bases from V and 8 bases from J, the junction contained 12 bases not matched to a gene. The CDR3 region has the DNA TGTGCCAGCGCTCAACAGGGGGCGCAAGGCGGCTACACCTTC. Residues: CASAQQGAQGGYTF.

There are many counts of this clone. The chain employs TRBV3-1 and TRBJ1-3; D is unresolved. Germline V gene sequence: CDR1 LGHDT, CDR2 YNNKEL (reference sequence). V was shortened by 5 bases and J by 4 bases, with 15 bases between the two germline ends. The CDR3 length is 15 residues. CDR3 amino acids: CASSNPGLLGNTIYF. CDR3 coding DNA: TGTGCCAGCAGCAACCCCGGGTTGCTCGGAAACACCATATATTTT.

This clone came up many times. V and J are TRBV6-4 and TRBJ2-3, with 10 positions matching TRBD2. The germline CDR1 and CDR2 sequences are MRHNA and SNTAGT. V shed 7 bases, J shed 4 bases, and the junction held 5 bases outside the gene matches. The CDR3 contains 14 residues. The CDR3 DNA sequence: TGTGCCAGCACCTTTAGCGGGAGGCCAGATACGCAGTATTTT. Translating gives CASTFSGRPDTQYF.

The rearrangement joins TRBV4-2 to TRBJ2-7; D is undetermined. The CDR3 has 16 residues. Germline CDR1 reads LGHNA; CDR2 reads YNFKEQ. As DNA, the CDR3 is TGTGTCAGCAGCCAAGATTCAGGATGTGGACGGTACGAGCAGTACGTC. It yields the protein CVSSQDSGCGRYEQYV.

A remark on this clone: A much larger clone lies one base from this, so it may be a read error. The chain is built from TRBV9 and TRBJ2-1; maybe TRBD2 (6 bases). Germline V gives CDR1 SGDLS, CDR2 YYNGEE. The CDR3 loop spans 15 amino acids. Deletions cut 4 bases from V and 7 bases from J, with 18 bases between. The CDR3 reads CASSPSGGSGNEQFF. Here the CDR3 DNA reads TGTGCCAGCAGCCCAAGTGGGGGGTCCGGGAATGAGCAGTTCTTC.

This clone has a count of ten or more. This sequence joins TRBV4-3 and TRBJ2-3; no clear D gene. Trimming removed 3 bases at V and 0 bases at J, with 16 bases between. Germline V gives CDR1 LGHNA, CDR2 YSLEER. The CDR3 consists of 17 residues. CDR3 sequence reads: CASSHPTETQSTDTQYF. CDR3 coding DNA: TGCGCCAGCAGCCATCCCACCGAGACACAAAGCACAGATACGCAGTATTTT.